This TCR beta chain was retrieved from a study of T cells after yellow fever vaccination. The ends were cut back, 5 bases at V and 6 bases at J, with 16 bases in the middle. Germline-derived CDR1 and CDR2 are LNHDA and SQIVND (reference sequence). There are 15 residues in the CDR3. TCRdb recomputed calls from the 5' RACE reads with MiXCR, one row per CDR3 protein. Among approximately 330,000 distinct CDR3 sequences listed, 4.1% were seen once. This clonotype showed up just a few times. The chain couples TRBV19 to TRBJ2-2; D tentatively reads TRBD1 or TRBD2 (6 bases each). Sequencing was performed on PBMCs, taken 5 days after the yellow fever booster vaccination. The receptor was isolated from a man between 18 and 35 years old who received the YFV17D yellow fever vaccine. CDR3 protein: CASSPPRGAAGELFF. The CDR3, as DNA: TGTGCCAGTAGTCCCCCTAGGGGGGCGGCCGGGGAGCTGTTTTTT.